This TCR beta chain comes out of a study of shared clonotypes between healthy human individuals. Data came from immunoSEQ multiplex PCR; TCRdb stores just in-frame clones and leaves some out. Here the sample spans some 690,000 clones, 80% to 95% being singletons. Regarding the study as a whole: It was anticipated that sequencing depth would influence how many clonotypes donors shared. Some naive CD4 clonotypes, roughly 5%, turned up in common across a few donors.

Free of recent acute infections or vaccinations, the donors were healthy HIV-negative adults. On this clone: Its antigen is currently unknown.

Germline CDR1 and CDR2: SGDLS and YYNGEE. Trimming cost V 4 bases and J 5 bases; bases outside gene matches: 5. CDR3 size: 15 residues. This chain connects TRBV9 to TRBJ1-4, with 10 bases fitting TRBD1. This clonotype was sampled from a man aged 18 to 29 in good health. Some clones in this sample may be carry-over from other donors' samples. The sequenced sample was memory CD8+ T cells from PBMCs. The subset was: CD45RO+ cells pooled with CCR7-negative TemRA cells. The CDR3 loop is CASSPWTGGNEKLFF. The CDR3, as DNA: TGTGCCAGCAGCCCGTGGACAGGGGGGAATGAAAAACTGTTTTTT.